The 15 T cell receptor beta chains below all came from one sample that was sequenced in a study of cytomegalovirus exposure and HLA in healthy donors. Use of 60 Vbeta and 13 Jbeta primers characterized the PCR. The repertoire was sequenced with immunoSEQ multiplex PCR; TCRdb's copy has only in-frame clones and lacks some. Seen here are approximately 150,000 clones, about two thirds observed once, and the top ten hold 8% to 13%. Sample: PBMCs. The source of these receptors is a man aged 30 to 39 in good health and CMV-seropositive.

The chain has TRBV11-2 and TRBJ2-7; D is possibly TRBD2 (5 bases). This CDR3 has 14 residues. V lost 2 bases and J 4 bases, leaving 12 bases between the germline ends. Germline assignment: CDR1 SGHAT and CDR2 FQNNGV. This CDR3 reads CASSLIEGLYEQYF. The CDR3 region has the DNA TGTGCCAGCAGCTTAATTGAGGGTTTGTACGAGCAGTACTTC.

The genes are TRBV5-1 and TRBJ1-1; TRBD1 is a possible D gene (6 bases). V shed 0 bases and J shed 1 base, with 10 bases lying between them. Looked up from germline, CDR1 is SGHRS and CDR2 is YFSETQ. This CDR3 is built from 15 residues. Here the CDR3 reads CASSLGPQGNTEAFF. Here the CDR3 DNA reads TGCGCCAGCAGCTTGGGCCCACAGGGGAACACTGAAGCTTTCTTT.

The J gene is TRBJ2-7, the V gene TRBV29-1, with a possible D match to TRBD1 (5 bases). The V end was cut by 3 bases, the J end by 2 bases, with 8 bases between. Germline V gene sequence: CDR1 SQVTM, CDR2 ANQGSEA. The CDR3 is 12 amino acids. The CDR3 DNA follows: TGCAGCGTTGAGGTACAGGCCTACGAGCAGTACTTC. Translation: CSVEVQAYEQYF.

About this clone: This CDR3 is also generated by other DNA sequences in the sample. V is TRBV18 and J is TRBJ1-1; 8 bases align to TRBD1. The CDR3 is 15 amino acids. J was trimmed by 1 base and V by 0 bases; bases with no gene match: 1. CDR1 is KGHSH and CDR2 is LQKENI in the germline V gene. CDR3: CASSPPGTGNTEAFF. CDR3 sequence (DNA): TGTGCCAGCTCACCACCGGGGACAGGGAACACTGAAGCTTTCTTT.

This clone was observed a handful of times. The CDR3 DNA reads TGTGCCAGCAGTACTCGGACTAATGAAAAACTGTTTTTT. This translates into CASSTRTNEKLFF. The chain employs TRBV6-5 and TRBJ1-4; D call uncertain. Germline CDR1 reads MNHEY; CDR2 reads SVGAGI. V lost 5 bases and J 2 bases, leaving 6 bases between the germline ends. CDR3 size: 13 residues.

This clone was observed a few times. Its ends do not fully match the called genes, so a read error is possible. V and J are TRBV4-1 and TRBJ2-5; D not certain. The CDR3 is made up of 13 amino acids. Germline CDR1 MGHRA, CDR2 YSYEKL. The CDR3 reads CASSQAPLETQYF. DNA for the CDR3: TGTGCCAGCAGCCAAGCCCCATTAGAGACCCAGTACTTC.

The chain couples TRBV10-1 to TRBJ2-7; TRBD2 matches 7 bases. V dropped 0 bases and J dropped 0; count of bases not matched to a gene: 2. The CDR3 runs 15 residues. CDR1 is WNHNN, CDR2 SYGVQD, per germline (reference sequence). The CDR3 here is CASSESTSSSYEQYF. The CDR3 nucleotides are TGCGCCAGCAGTGAGTCGACTAGCAGCTCCTACGAGCAGTACTTC.

The chain uses TRBV7-9 and TRBJ2-7; 9 bases fit TRBD1. The CDR3 extends over 14 amino acids. The germline V gene encodes CDR1 SEHNR and CDR2 FQNEAQ (reference sequence). The V gene end was trimmed by 1 base and the J gene end by 5 bases; junction bases not matched to a gene: 3. This chain's CDR3 is CASSLDRGRDEQYF. The CDR3 DNA sequence: TGTGCCAGCAGCTTAGACAGGGGGCGCGACGAGCAGTACTTC.

The chain employs TRBV7-9 and TRBJ2-1, with D possibly matching TRBD2 (5 bases). V lost 5 bases and J lost 2, with 10 bases in between. The CDR3 is 14 residues long. Germline loops: CDR1 SEHNR, CDR2 FQNEAQ (reference sequence). CDR3 sequence (DNA): TGTGCCAGCAGCGCAACCGGGACCTACAATGAGCAGTTCTTC. Translating gives CASSATGTYNEQFF.

V is TRBV9 and J is TRBJ2-5; 10 bases fit TRBD1. Germline CDR1 SGDLS, CDR2 YYNGEE. The CDR3 is 14 residues long. The J segment lost 5 bases and the V segment lost 7 bases, leaving 8 bases of the junction unmatched. The CDR3 region has the DNA TGTGCCAGCTCACTCCGGGACAGGGGTGAGACCCAGTACTTC. Translated, it gives CASSLRDRGETQYF.

In this sample, this clone turned up a few times. The rearrangement uses TRBV2 and TRBJ1-1; D gene uncertain. V was clipped by 3 bases and J by 6 bases, with 17 bases between them. The CDR3 is 15 residues long. The germline CDR1 and CDR2 sequences are SNHLY and FYNNEI. This CDR3 reads CASSDLGRMRAEAFF. Written as DNA, the CDR3 is TGTGCCAGCAGTGATTTGGGCAGGATGAGGGCTGAAGCTTTCTTT.

The CDR3 bases are TGCGCCAGCAGCTTGTCCGGGACTAGCGGTCTCCTCGGGTCCCCAGATACGCAGTATTTT. Its protein product is CASSLSGTSGLLGSPDTQYF. The chain links TRBV5-1 to TRBJ2-3, with 11 bases matching TRBD2. The length of the CDR3 is 20 residues. Trimming at V came to 1 base and at J to 4 bases, leaving 17 bases not matched to a gene. Germline CDR1 reads SGHRS; CDR2 reads YFSETQ.

In its sample, this clone was seen a few times. One junction end does not reproduce the germline sequence, and a read error may be involved. The chain recombines TRBV6-5 with TRBJ2-1; D is possibly TRBD2 (5 bases). There are 14 residues in the CDR3. The germline CDR1 and CDR2 sequences are MNHEY and SVGAGI. The DNA of the CDR3 is TGTGCCAGCAGTTTCCAGGACTCCGACAATGAGCAGTTCTTC. This translates into CASSFQDSDNEQFF.

The sample holds one count of this clone. The chain links TRBV21-1 to TRBJ2-1; the DNA was not used to check the table's D call, TRBD2. TRBV21-1 constitutes a pseudogene. This CDR3 has 17 residues. The CDR3 DNA reads TGTGCCAGCAGCAAAGATAGCGTGCGTCGCTCCTACAATGAGCAGTTCTTC. Its protein product is CASSKDSVRRSYNEQFF.

A note on this clone: At the DNA level, this CDR3 is encoded by other sequences in the same sample as well. CDR3 sequence: CATSRDRAGANVLTF. The CDR3 DNA sequence: TGTGCCACCAGCAGAGACAGGGCCGGGGCCAACGTCCTGACTTTC. The chain joins TRBV15 to TRBJ2-6; a weak D match, TRBD1 (5 bases). Per germline, CDR1 LNHNV and CDR2 YYDKDF (reference sequence). There are 15 residues in the CDR3. V lost 0 bases and J 4 bases, leaving 7 bases between the germline ends.